Below, one T cell receptor (beta chain) is given with its context. This clone was seen more than once but under ten times. Its antigen remains unidentified. No quality values exist for individual bases; no much larger clone is one base distant. Libraries were prepared through the immunoSEQ multiplex PCR assay. For the multiplex PCR, a mixture combining 60 forward primers for TCR Vbeta segments and 13 reverse primers for TCR Jbeta segments was used. The CDR3 region of rearranged TCR beta genes was amplified from genomic DNA by a multiplex PCR assay. On the Illumina HiSeq System, the amplified TCR beta libraries were sequenced as 87-base-pair reads. Processing in the source paper ran as follows. A later analysis tallied about 77 million unique TCR beta chains across the 666 repertoires, and approximately 9.9 million of those chains were shared by two or more donors. Raw reads were error-corrected and collapsed into unique sequences with a nearest-neighbor algorithm that merged closely related sequences to remove PCR and sequencing errors. To assign V, D and J gene segments, CDR3 sequences were aligned to IMGT reference sequences. For a sequence to be retained, a match of at least six nucleotides was required to both a V gene segment and a J gene segment. A rearrangement was called productive if the CDR3 had no stop codons and remained in frame with V and J, and every other rearrangement was called non-productive. Following IMGT convention, CDR3 was defined as the stretch from the second conserved V-encoded cysteine up to the conserved J-encoded phenylalanine. The earlier analysis of about 500 of the donors excluded sequences that lacked an unambiguous match to a single V gene segment. In an earlier analysis of around 600 of the donors, V segments were called functional above 56.7% productive rearrangements and were called segregating when the between-donor standard deviation exceeded 5%. A statistical classification framework was built for diagnosing cytomegalovirus status from the catalog of TCR beta chain sequences. In a later analysis, V and J genes were assigned by comparing TCR nucleotide sequences against IMGT/GENE-DB human TR gene sequences. In a later analysis, CDR3 sequences and most-parsimonious VDJ recombination scenarios were assigned using the TCRdist pipeline. A later analysis defined each TCR beta chain by its CDR3 amino acid sequence plus V-gene family, and excluded reads lacking a unique V-gene family. A later analysis removed several hundred highly shared, low-generation-probability nucleotide sequences to deal with suspected cross-contamination and a sequencing artifact. A later analysis calculated a clonal expansion index for each public chain from normalized within-repertoire ranks of inferred template counts. In a later analysis, generation probabilities were computed using a VDJ recombination model fitted to out-of-frame rearrangements, and the results were checked against IGoR. In a later analysis, TCR-TCR, TCR-HLA and TCR-CMV co-occurrence was scored with hypergeometric tests, and a repertoire-size bias correction was applied to TCR pairs. A later analysis estimated false discovery rates by permuting HLA or CMV assignments 20 times. A later analysis grouped co-occurring TCRs with DBSCAN, adding TCRdist sequence similarity when clustering within HLA-allele-positive subsets. Repertoires with fewer than 30,000 or more than 120,000 public chains were left out of co-occurrence clustering, as were five repertoires with anomalous nucleotide sharing. Entries here come from immuneACCESS through TCRdb and include only in-frame sequences with V and J called. Some clones fail to appear in such tables; in the studies checked, an unresolved V gene covers under half of the shortfall, and the cause of the remainder is unknown. V and J calls and clone size are copied from that table; D and trimming were computed from the DNA. The sample contains about 140,000 clones, over 75% of them found a single time. Over 1% of the sample is in the top ten clones.

In total, 630 or so healthy bone marrow donors made up the cohort. Cohort members were all nominally healthy when sampled, although unrecorded immune exposures were likely present. The donor was CMV seronegative and was included in the group of several hundred seronegative cohort members. Every donor gave a peripheral blood sample, and the peripheral blood mononuclear cells from that sample were used for TCR beta sequencing. Genomic DNA was extracted from the blood cell samples with the Qiagen DNeasy Blood Extraction Kit. The CDR3 holds 14 amino acids from the cysteine to the phenylalanine. The entry retains the CDR3 DNA only, 42 bases that are in frame from base 1. Ends trimmed: V by 4 bases, J by 7 bases; bases unmatched to a gene: 2. Taken from the germline V gene, the CDR1 and CDR2 loops are SGHRS and YFSETQ. The data stem from a study of cytomegalovirus exposure and HLA in healthy donors (dated by TCRdb to the late 2010s). Broadly, across the study: An earlier analysis of several hundred of the donors reported over 250 Gb of sequence data and around 100 million unique TCR beta sequences obtained from about 180 million T cells. On average, about 240,000 unique TCR beta nucleotide sequences were sequenced per donor among some 420 genotyped donors of the cohort, with about 19% of those sequences being non-productive. The number of typed donors differed by locus: about 620-630 for A, B, C, DRB1 and DQB1; about 520 for DQA1; roughly 600 for DPA1; and about 450 for DPB1. The study used immunosequencing to profile the T cell repertoires of approximately 630 subjects and linked those repertoires to cytomegalovirus serostatus. In an earlier analysis of 587 of the donors, high-throughput TCR beta sequencing was used to judge whether each TCR beta V gene segment behaved as functional or pseudogenic. The study aimed to test whether cataloging public T cell receptors could reveal signatures of past pathogen exposure. HLA typing covered class I and class II loci at four-digit resolution. Of the roughly 400 genotyped donors, approximately 80% fell in the genetic ancestry cluster associated with self-reported Caucasian donors. Donor age, sex, ethnicity and CMV serostatus were collected together with the repertoire data. All discovery cohort repertoires had been generated using a single sequencing platform. In the later analysis, no new phenotypic data were used to find candidate immune exposures; instead, reliance was placed on TCR beta sequences and their occurrence across donors. The study combined high-throughput TCR immunosequencing, statistical association of individual TCRs with disease status, and machine learning to predict cytomegalovirus infection status. In a later analysis, previously published TCR beta repertoires from 666 donors were re-analyzed and high-resolution HLA genotyping was added so that TCR occurrence patterns could be studied. Roughly 290 gigabases of sequencing data and tens of millions of unique TCR sequences made up an early release that covered roughly 670 HLA-typed donors. Five DR-DQ haplotypes were handled as single units for association and clustering, since linkage in the cohort was strong. Genome-wide SNP genotypes for about 55% of the roughly 670 donors were used in a later genetic analysis, which treated that subset as a discovery cohort. A separate validation cohort of about 110 different subjects was used in addition to the roughly 700-subject first cohort.

What the study reported, not specific to this receptor: About 17 rarely observed V segments, including chromosome 9 orphons, were excluded from the earlier analysis of several hundred of the donors because counts were too low. In a later analysis, HLA-associated TCR beta chains showed more clonal expansion and lower generation probabilities than non-associated chains that were equally common. Because the 87-base-pair reads could not distinguish some IMGT-functional V segments, including TRBV6-2 and TRBV6-3, those segments were excluded. CMV serostatus was the only immune exposure information available for the cohort. Correlated functional status among segregating V segments might be attributable to linkage disequilibrium, but an unknown experimental factor could not be ruled out. The study listed 150 to 200 TCR beta chains as associated with cytomegalovirus. The classifier was reported to diagnose cytomegalovirus status with high specificity and sensitivity in both the original and validation cohorts. Only TCR beta chains were sequenced in this cohort, and the absence of alpha or paired-chain data limited detectable features. Sequencing depth was assumed to be roughly uniform across donors in the presence/absence analyses, though that assumption may not hold. Because some donors lacked HLA typing at each locus, the association tests relied only on the typed subset. In an earlier analysis of more than 450 of the donors, most TCR beta V segments were observed in productive rearrangements about 90% or about 30% of the time, broadly matching IMGT annotations. Compared with the 666-donor mean, donors in an Asian-associated ancestry cluster had fewer N-insertions in productive TCRs, according to a later genetic analysis. The sequencing pipeline was judged likely to have produced a cluster of highly shared sequence variants as a technical artifact. A later analysis reported that several top co-occurrence clusters appeared linked to parvovirus B19, influenza, CMV and Epstein-Barr virus. Most TCR sequences were seen in very few donors, while some public TCRs were found in many individuals. The authors suggested that the approach could potentially be generalized to other disease states and immunological phenotypes. A further reported finding was that TCR beta sequences accurately predicted the HLA-A and HLA-B alleles for most subjects in the first cohort. Specific HLA alleles were associated with around 18,000 TCR beta sequences at a false discovery rate of 0.05 in a later analysis. An association between a missense DCLRE1C variant and V-gene and J-gene trimming of TCR beta chains was found in a later genetic analysis and replicated in an independent cohort. In vitro tests confirmed that a few of the cytomegalovirus-associated TCR beta chains recognize cytomegalovirus antigens. In a later analysis, most CMV-associated TCR beta chains were found to appear HLA-restricted, with HLA associations seemingly driven largely by CMV exposure. In a later analysis, TCR association rates were found to vary across HLA loci, with the most associated TCRs seen for DRB1 alleles and the fewest for HLA-C alleles. When HLA alleles, especially DR and DQ, strongly co-occurred, TCR associations were difficult to assign to individual alleles.

The sequencing input was PBMCs. The TCR originated in a female donor in good health and CMV-seronegative. The chain links TRBV5-1 with TRBJ1-4; the junction holds 12 bases that match TRBD1. The CDR3 region: CASSRDRGLEKLFF. The nucleotide sequence reads as follows: TGCGCCAGCAGCCGGGACAGGGGGCTTGAAAAACTGTTTTTT.